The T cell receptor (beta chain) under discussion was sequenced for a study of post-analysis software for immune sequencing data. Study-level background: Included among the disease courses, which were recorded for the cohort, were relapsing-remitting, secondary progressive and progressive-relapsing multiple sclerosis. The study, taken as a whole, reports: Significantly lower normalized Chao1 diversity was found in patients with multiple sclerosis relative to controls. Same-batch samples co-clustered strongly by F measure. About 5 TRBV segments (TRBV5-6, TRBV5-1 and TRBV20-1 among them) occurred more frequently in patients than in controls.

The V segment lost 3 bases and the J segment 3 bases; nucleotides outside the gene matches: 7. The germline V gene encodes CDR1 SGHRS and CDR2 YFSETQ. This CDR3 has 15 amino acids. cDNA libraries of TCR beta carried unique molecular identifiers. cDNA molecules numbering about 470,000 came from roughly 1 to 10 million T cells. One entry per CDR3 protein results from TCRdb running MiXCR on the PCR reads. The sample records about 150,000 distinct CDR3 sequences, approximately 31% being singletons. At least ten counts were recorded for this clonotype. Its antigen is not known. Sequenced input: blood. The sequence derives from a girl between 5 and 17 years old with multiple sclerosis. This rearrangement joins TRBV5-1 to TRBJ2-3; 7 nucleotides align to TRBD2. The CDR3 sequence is CASSYRVAGTDTQYF. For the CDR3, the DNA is TGCGCCAGCAGCTACCGAGTAGCGGGTACAGATACGCAGTATTTT.